This TCR beta chain was sequenced during a study of T cells in tumors and immune-related adverse events (dated by TCRdb to the early 2020s). The CDR1 and CDR2 encoded by the germline V gene are SGHDN and FVKESK. The CDR3 has 15 amino acids, counting the end cysteine and phenylalanine. Solely the CDR3 DNA is kept, with 45 bases framed from the first base. The germline ends are 12 bases apart after V is trimmed by 0 bases and J by 4 bases. The TCR beta locus was amplified and sequenced with the immunoSEQ assay, yielding bulk TCR Vbeta CDR3 data. In the source study's methods: Non-productive CDR3s, sequences shorter than 7 amino acids, and those not starting with C or ending with F/W were excluded. Only specimens with at least 1000 reads were analysed, and clonotypes were defined at the amino acid level. Clonality was calculated as 1 minus Pielou's evenness. To equalize library sizes, abundance-weighted random subsampling with replacement was performed and repeated 100 times so that 95% confidence intervals could be reported. Repertoire overlap was quantified using the Morisita overlap index, and the top 40 clones per specimen were examined for overlap with the irAE. What TCRdb holds here is the immuneACCESS table cut down to in-frame rearrangements. Part of the clones is not present; checked against another copy, under half of the missing clones reflect an unresolved V gene, and the others are unexplained. D and trimming come from the DNA, and the V and J calls and clone size come from that table. This sample comprises fewer than 25,000 clones, 90% to 95% of them detected only once. The ten biggest clones cover about 1.5% of the sample.

The sample's treatment or condition, from its label and the paper: nivolumab (PD-1 blockade) given before sampling. The DNeasy Blood and Tissue Kit was used to extract DNA from formalin-fixed paraffin-embedded specimens. A note on this clone: No antigen is known for it. Within one base of it there is no much larger clone, and no base qualities were kept.

The sequencing here drew on lymph node tissue, taken from a patient treated with anti-PD-1 therapy. The chain was built from TRBV14 and TRBJ1-2, with the D gene too uncertain to name. The TCR sequence derives from a female donor with metastatic renal cell carcinoma. Here is the DNA: TGTGCCAGCAGCCAAGATCTATCGGCCCCCTATGGCTACACCTTC. This translates into CASSQDLSAPYGYTF.